This T cell receptor (beta chain) is drawn from a study of blood T cell repertoires in COVID-19 (TCRdb year 2020). Some background on the complete study: Samples from collaborators originated in the United States, Italy and Spain and spanned both the acute and convalescent phases of COVID-19. The prospective study material was composed of cDNA or gDNA derived from T cells, B-cell-depleted T cells, or PBMCs. The dataset comprised deeply sampled blood TCRbeta repertoires from subjects exposed to, actively infected with, or recovered from COVID-19. The repertoires were released in a freely available public database intended as a resource for research on the immune response to SARS-CoV-2. Samples were obtained from the ongoing ImmuneRACE study (first 160 participants) and from 1,254 subjects provided by 6 global collaborators. The sample metadata nearly always contained a de-identified subject ID, COVID-19 status, age in years and sex. Where HLA class I and class II types were available, the types were taken from metadata supplied by the sample provider, not from assay-based typing.

Overall study outcomes, separate from this receptor: The quantity of clinical and demographic metadata differed by source and by participant and was supplied without curation.

In the case of this clone: No cognate antigen has been identified for it. No base-level quality is on record; no much larger clone is a single base apart.

Collaborating institutions collected whole blood in K2EDTA tubes following their own protocols. For TCRbeta analysis, collaborators shipped samples in one of three forms: frozen whole blood, isolated PBMCs, or DNA extracted from either of those sample types. TCRbeta CDR3 regions were amplified from genomic DNA using the immunoSEQ Assay, a bias-controlled multiplex PCR. As for the original processing: The number of nucleated cells in each sample was estimated from the amplification of reference gene primers within the assay. To quantify the absolute abundance of each unique TCRbeta CDR3 rearrangement, sequence reads were collapsed and filtered. For each sample, productive Simpson clonality was calculated as the square root of Simpson's diversity index across productive rearrangements. TCRdb holds this immuneACCESS table with in-frame rearrangements only. Some clones are missing; in checked studies, unresolved V genes explain under half, and the rest has no known cause. The DNA was the basis for D and trimming; V, J and clone size are from that table. The table for this sample lists about 94,000 clones; 80% of them were counted only once. 15% to 20% of the sample is in the top ten clones.

Source material: peripheral blood. This TCR came from a human donor in a cohort sampled during active COVID-19.

CDR3 sequence: CASSPGGAEQYF. The DNA reads TGTGCCAGCAGCCCCGGAGGGGCCGAGCAGTACTTC. This chain is built from TRBV7-9 and TRBJ2-7; matching of 6 bases hints at TRBD2 as the D gene. Reading the germline V gene (reference sequence) gives CDR1 SEHNR and CDR2 FQNEAQ. Counted from cysteine to phenylalanine, this CDR3 has 12 amino acids. Solely the CDR3 DNA is kept, with 36 bases framed from the first base. Trimming takes 5 bases from V and 6 bases from J, and the germline ends sit 11 bases apart. Reference TRBV7-9 and TRBJ2-7 genes cover what lies past the CDR3, so the full variable domain is DTGVSQNPRHKITKRGQNVTFRCDPISEHNRLYWYRQTLGQGPEFLTYFQNEAQLEKSRLLSDRFSAERPKGSFSTLEIQRTEQGDSAMYLCASSPGGAEQYFGPGTRLTVT.